This paragraph reports one TCR beta chain. With 60 Vbeta and 13 Jbeta primers, the PCR was carried out. Assay used: immunoSEQ multiplex PCR; TCRdb lists only in-frame clones, some missing. Among around 90,000 clones listed, 65% to 85% were seen once. The data originate from a study of cytomegalovirus exposure and HLA in healthy donors. The CDR3 is 15 residues long. The germline V gene encodes CDR1 MDHEN and CDR2 SYDVKM. V was pared by 5 bases and J by 2 bases, with 7 bases of the junction left unmatched. The source is a man between 25 and 39 years old in good health and CMV-seronegative. The gene calls are TRBV28 and TRBJ1-1, with 8 bases that match TRBD1. The sample taken for sequencing was PBMCs. CDR3 protein: CASSKGDRPNTEAFF. The CDR3 DNA reads as TGTGCCAGCAGTAAAGGGGACAGGCCAAACACTGAAGCTTTCTTT.